One sample yielded the 3 T cell receptor beta chains listed below, sequenced in a study of blood T cells in healthy people across ages. Combining a sample-barcoded 5' primer with a J-beta primer mix, a second PCR ran for roughly 6 to 11 cycles. TCRdb reprocessed the 5' RACE reads via MiXCR and lists one record per CDR3 protein. The sample includes hundreds of thousands of distinct CDR3 sequences, more than 40% of them seen just once. Material: blood. The receptors derive from a man in his sixties in good health.

This sequence joins TRBV27 and TRBJ2-2; D remains unclear. Deletions cut 5 bases from V and 5 bases from J, with 3 bases between. The length of the CDR3 is 11 residues. CDR1 is MNHEY, CDR2 SMNVEV, per germline (reference sequence). The chain's CDR3 is CASSMTGELFF. CDR3 bases: TGTGCCAGCAGTATGACCGGGGAGCTGTTTTTT.

The rearrangement uses TRBV4-3 and TRBJ1-2, with a weak D call TRBD1 (6 bases). The CDR3 runs 16 residues. Per the germline V gene, CDR1 is LGHNA and CDR2 is YSLEER. Trimming pared 3 bases from V and 0 bases from J, leaving 14 bases between. The CDR3 DNA reads TGCGCCAGCAGCCATGATACAGGGTTTTCTAACTATGGCTACACCTTC. Encoded protein: CASSHDTGFSNYGYTF.

This clonotype was detected a few times. The chain combines TRBV30 with TRBJ1-1, with 7 bases lining up with TRBD1. Germline V gene data show CDR1 as GTSNPN and CDR2 as SVGIG (reference sequence). The CDR3 is 11 amino acids. The CDR3, as DNA: TGTGCTCACAGGGGGAACACTGAAGCTTTCTTT. This codes for CAHRGNTEAFF.